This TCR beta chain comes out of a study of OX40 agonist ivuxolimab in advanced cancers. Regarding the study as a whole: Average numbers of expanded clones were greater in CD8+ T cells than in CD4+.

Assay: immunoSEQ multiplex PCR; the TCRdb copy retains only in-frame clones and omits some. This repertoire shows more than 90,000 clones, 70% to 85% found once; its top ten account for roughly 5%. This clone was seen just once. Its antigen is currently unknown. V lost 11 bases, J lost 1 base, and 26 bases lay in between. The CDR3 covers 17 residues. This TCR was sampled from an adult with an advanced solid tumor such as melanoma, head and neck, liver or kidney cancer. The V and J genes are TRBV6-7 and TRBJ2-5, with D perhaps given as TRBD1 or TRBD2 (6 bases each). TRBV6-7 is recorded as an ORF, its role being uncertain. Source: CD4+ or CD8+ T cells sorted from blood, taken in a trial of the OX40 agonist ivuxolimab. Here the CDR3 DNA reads TGTGCCCGGGCTCAGGCAGGGGATGTCGGGAGCCAAGAGACCCAGTACTTC. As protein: CARAQAGDVGSQETQYF.